This TCR beta chain was profiled in a study of OX40 agonist ivuxolimab in advanced cancers. Background on the whole study: Ivuxolimab was an agonistic, fully human IgG2 monoclonal antibody directed against OX40 (CD134), a costimulatory receptor. Intravenous ivuxolimab was administered to patients every 2 weeks at six dose levels: 0.01, 0.1, 0.3, 1.5, 3 and 10 mg/kg. Of the approximately 50 dose-escalation patients, hepatocellular carcinoma was present in some 19, melanoma in around 15, renal cell carcinoma in 9 and head and neck cancer in 9. The dose-escalation cohort was 82.7% male with a mean age of about 58 years, ranging from roughly 23 to 80. Patients were allowed to have had prior anti-PD-1, anti-PD-L1 or anti-CTLA-4 therapy, and roughly two fifths of the dose-escalation patients had been treated with checkpoint inhibitors. Partial responses occurred in three dose-escalation patients, of whom one had hepatocellular carcinoma and two had cutaneous melanoma. The purpose of peripheral TCRbeta sequencing was to test whether ivuxolimab changed TCR sequence diversity and led to clonal T-cell expansion. The monotherapy dose-escalation portion (N of about 50 patients) of the phase I ivuxolimab trial is reported in the paper. Points the paper makes about the study in general: Partial responders in the 0.1-3.0 mg/kg groups had among the lowest normalized peripheral clonal expansion, especially among CD8+ T cells. On average, CD8+ T cells showed more expanded clones than CD4+ T cells after ivuxolimab. At doses from 0.1 to 3.0 mg/kg, clonal expansion was seen in both CD4+ and CD8+ blood T cells between baseline and week 6. Low levels of normalized T-cell clonal expansion were also shown by some nonresponding patients. Antigen specificity was not determined for the clonally expanded peripheral T cells.

For sequencing of the TCRbeta CDR3 region, genomic DNA was extracted from the sorted cells. The immunoSEQ Assay was used for sequencing of TCRbeta CDR3 regions. TCRdb carries this immuneACCESS record with in-frame sequences only. Its versions omit some clonotypes, under half of them owing to an unresolved V gene in the studies checked, with the rest unexplained. For this sample the table gives 80,000 to 100,000 clones, of which about 87% were detected only once. The ten largest clones represent 0.79% of the sample. Notes on this clone: It lacks a known antigen. Per-base qualities were not stored, and no clone one base away is much larger.

Patients with autoimmune disease history or receiving systemic immunosuppression were excluded from the trial. In every dose cohort, peripheral blood was drawn for TCR sequencing at baseline, cycle 4 day 1, and cycle 7 day 1. The samples were drawn from a first-in-human, open-label, multicenter phase I dose-escalation trial of ivuxolimab. Adults with locally advanced or metastatic melanoma, renal cell carcinoma, hepatocellular carcinoma or head and neck squamous cell carcinoma were enrolled in the trial. Before TCR sequencing, CD4+ T cells and CD8+ T cells were sorted from peripheral blood as separate populations. Per the germline V gene, SNHLY is the CDR1 and FYNNEI is the CDR2. The V end loses 6 bases and the J end loses 0 bases, and a stretch of 11 bases separates them. CDR3 length: 14 amino acids, cysteine to phenylalanine. The retained sequence is limited to the CDR3, 42 bases, with the frame set at the first base.

The sequence is built from TRBV2 and TRBJ1-1; TRBD1 could be the D gene, as 6 bases match. The specimen comprised CD4+ or CD8+ T cells sorted from blood, sampled in a trial of the OX40 agonist ivuxolimab. The TCR sequence derives from an adult with an advanced solid tumor such as melanoma, head and neck, liver or kidney cancer. The CDR3 region reads CASRGGTMNTEAFF. The DNA reads as follows: TGTGCCAGCAGGGGAGGGACAATGAACACTGAAGCTTTCTTT.